This T cell receptor (beta chain) is drawn from a study of blood T cell repertoires in COVID-19. Whole-study context: PBMCs, B-cell-depleted T cells, or T cells were the source of the cDNA or gDNA that made up the material.

The junction had 7 bases not matched to a gene; V was cut back by 5 bases and J by 3 bases. CDR3 length: 16 amino acids. From germline, CDR1 is LGHNA and CDR2 YSLEER. Measured with immunoSEQ multiplex PCR; TCRdb has only the in-frame clones, and not every one. The sample carries approximately 30,000 clones, around 90% recorded once. Specimen: peripheral blood. J is TRBJ2-3 and V is TRBV4-3, with TRBD1 matching 11 bases. The receptor was isolated from a human donor in a cohort sampled during active COVID-19. CDR3 DNA: TGCGCCAGCAGCAGGACAGGGGGCGCAGGAACAGATACGCAGTATTTT. This translates into CASSRTGGAGTDTQYF.